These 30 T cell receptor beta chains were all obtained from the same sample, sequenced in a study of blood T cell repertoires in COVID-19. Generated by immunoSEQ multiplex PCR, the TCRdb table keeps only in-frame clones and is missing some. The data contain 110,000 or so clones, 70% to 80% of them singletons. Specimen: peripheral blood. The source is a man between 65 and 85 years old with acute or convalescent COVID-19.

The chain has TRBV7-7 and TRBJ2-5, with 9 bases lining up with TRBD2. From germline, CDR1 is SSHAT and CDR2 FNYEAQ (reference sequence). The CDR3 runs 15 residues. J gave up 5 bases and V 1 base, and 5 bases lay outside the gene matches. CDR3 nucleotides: TGTGCCAGCAGCTTAGGAGGCGGGGGGGCGGAGACCCAGTACTTC. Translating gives CASSLGGGGAETQYF.

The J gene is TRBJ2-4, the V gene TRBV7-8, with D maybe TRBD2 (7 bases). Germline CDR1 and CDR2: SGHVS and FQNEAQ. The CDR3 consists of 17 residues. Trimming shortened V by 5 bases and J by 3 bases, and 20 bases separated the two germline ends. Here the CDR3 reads CASSPDRLPGGKNIQYF. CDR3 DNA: TGTGCCAGCAGCCCCGACAGGCTCCCGGGGGGCAAAAACATTCAGTACTTC. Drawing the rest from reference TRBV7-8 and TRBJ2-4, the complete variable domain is GAGVSQSPRYKVAKRGQDVALRCDPISGHVSLFWYQQALGQGPEFLTYFQNEAQLDKSGLPSDRFFAERPEGSVSTLKIQRTQQEDSAVYLCASSPDRLPGGKNIQYFGAGTRLSVL.

CDR3 amino acids: CASSYIGTGSTDTQYF. The CDR3 DNA follows: TGTGCCAGCAGTTACATCGGGACAGGCAGCACAGATACGCAGTATTTT. This sequence joins TRBV6-5 and TRBJ2-3, with 8 bases matching TRBD1. J was trimmed by 0 bases and V by 2 bases; bases with no gene match: 4. This CDR3 region has 16 residues. Germline-derived CDR1 and CDR2 are MNHEY and SVGAGI.

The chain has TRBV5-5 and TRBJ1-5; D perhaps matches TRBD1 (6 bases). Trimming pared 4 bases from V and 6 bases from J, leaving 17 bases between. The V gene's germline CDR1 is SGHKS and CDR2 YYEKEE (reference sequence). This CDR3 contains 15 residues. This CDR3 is CASSHIQGLGQPQHF. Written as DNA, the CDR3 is TGTGCCAGCAGCCACATACAGGGTTTGGGTCAGCCCCAGCATTTT.

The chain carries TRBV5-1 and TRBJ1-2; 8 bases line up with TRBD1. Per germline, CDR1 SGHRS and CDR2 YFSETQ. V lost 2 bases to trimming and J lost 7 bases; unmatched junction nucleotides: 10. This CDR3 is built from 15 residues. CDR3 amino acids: CASSLQVDRGSGYTF. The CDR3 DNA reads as TGCGCCAGCAGCTTACAGGTCGACAGGGGAAGTGGCTACACCTTC.

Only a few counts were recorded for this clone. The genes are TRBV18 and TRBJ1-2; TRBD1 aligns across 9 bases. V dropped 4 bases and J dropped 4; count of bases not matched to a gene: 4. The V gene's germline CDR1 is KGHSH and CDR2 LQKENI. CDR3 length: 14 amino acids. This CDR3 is CASSRQGDVYGYTF. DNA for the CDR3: TGTGCCAGCTCACGACAGGGGGATGTCTATGGCTACACCTTC. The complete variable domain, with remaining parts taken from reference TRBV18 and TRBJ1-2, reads NAGVMQNPRHLVRRRGQEARLRCSPMKGHSHVYWYRQLPEEGLKFMVYLQKENIIDESGMPKERFSAEFPKEGPSILRIQQVVRGDSAAYFCASSRQGDVYGYTFGSGTRLTVV.

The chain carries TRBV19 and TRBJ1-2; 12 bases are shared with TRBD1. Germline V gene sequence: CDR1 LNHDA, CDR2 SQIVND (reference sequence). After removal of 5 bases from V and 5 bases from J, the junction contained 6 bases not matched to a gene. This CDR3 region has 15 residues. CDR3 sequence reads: CASSPGTGGRYGYTF. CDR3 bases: TGTGCCAGTAGTCCAGGGACAGGGGGCCGGTATGGCTACACCTTC.

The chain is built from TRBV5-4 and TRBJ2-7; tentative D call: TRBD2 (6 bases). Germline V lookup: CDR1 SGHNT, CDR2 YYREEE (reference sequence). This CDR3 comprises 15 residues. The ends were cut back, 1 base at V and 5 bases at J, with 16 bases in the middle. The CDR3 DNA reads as TGTGCCAGCAGCTTGACCGCGGGATTTCGGAACGAGCAGTACTTC. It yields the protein CASSLTAGFRNEQYF.

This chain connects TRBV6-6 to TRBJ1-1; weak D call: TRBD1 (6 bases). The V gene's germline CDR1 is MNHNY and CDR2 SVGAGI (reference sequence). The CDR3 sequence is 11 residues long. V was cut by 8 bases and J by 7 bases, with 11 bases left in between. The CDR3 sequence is CASETGIEAFF. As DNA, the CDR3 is TGTGCCAGCGAAACAGGGATTGAAGCTTTCTTT.

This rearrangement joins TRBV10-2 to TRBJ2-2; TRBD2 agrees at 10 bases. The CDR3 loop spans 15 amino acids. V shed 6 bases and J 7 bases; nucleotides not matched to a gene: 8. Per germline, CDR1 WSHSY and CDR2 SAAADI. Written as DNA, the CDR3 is TGCGCCAGCAGGCCGGGACTAGCGTTTGGCGGGGAGCTGTTTTTT. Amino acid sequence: CASRPGLAFGGELFF.

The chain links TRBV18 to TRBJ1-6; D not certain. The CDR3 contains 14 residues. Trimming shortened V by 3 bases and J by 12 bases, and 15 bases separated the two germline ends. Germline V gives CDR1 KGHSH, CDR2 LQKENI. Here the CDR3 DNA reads TGTGCCAGCTCACCCCGGGCCTCGGAGGGACCCCTCCACTTT. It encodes CASSPRASEGPLHF.

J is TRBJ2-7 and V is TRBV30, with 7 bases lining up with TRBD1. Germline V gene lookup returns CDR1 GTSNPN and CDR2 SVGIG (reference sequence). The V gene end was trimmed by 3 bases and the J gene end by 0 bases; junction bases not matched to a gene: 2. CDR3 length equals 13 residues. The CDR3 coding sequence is TGTGCCTGGAGCCGGGACAGCTCCTACGAGCAGTACTTC. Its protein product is CAWSRDSSYEQYF.

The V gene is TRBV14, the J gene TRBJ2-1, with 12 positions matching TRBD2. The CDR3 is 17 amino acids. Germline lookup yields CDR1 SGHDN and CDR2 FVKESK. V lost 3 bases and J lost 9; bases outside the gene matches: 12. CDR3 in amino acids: CASSQIKASGGAIEQFF. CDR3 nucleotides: TGTGCCAGCAGCCAGATTAAGGCTAGCGGGGGGGCTATTGAGCAGTTCTTC.

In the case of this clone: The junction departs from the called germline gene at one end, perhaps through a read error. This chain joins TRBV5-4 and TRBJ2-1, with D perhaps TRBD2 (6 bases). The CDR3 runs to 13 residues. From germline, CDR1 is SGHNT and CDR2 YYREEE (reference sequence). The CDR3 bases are TGTGCCAGCAGCTCCCCTGTAGCGGAGGGCAAGATCTTC. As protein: CASSSPVAEGKIF.

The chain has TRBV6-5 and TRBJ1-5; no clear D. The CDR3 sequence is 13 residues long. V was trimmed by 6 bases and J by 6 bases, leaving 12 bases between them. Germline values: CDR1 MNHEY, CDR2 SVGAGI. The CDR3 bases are TGTGCCAGCAGACCGACATTAATTCAGCCCCAGCATTTT. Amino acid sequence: CASRPTLIQPQHF.

Written as DNA, the CDR3 is TGTGCCAGTAGCCTCGGACAGGGCAAAGACGAGCAGTACTTC. Translated, it gives CASSLGQGKDEQYF. V is TRBV19 and J is TRBJ2-7; TRBD1 aligns across 8 bases. J was trimmed by 5 bases and V by 6 bases; bases with no gene match: 9. Looked up from germline, CDR1 is LNHDA and CDR2 is SQIVND (reference sequence). The CDR3 is made up of 14 amino acids.

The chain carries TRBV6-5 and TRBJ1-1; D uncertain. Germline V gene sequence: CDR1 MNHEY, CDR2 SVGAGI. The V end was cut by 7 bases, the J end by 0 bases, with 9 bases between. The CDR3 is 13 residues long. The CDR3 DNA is TGTGCCAGCATTCGGGTTATGAACACTGAAGCTTTCTTT. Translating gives CASIRVMNTEAFF.

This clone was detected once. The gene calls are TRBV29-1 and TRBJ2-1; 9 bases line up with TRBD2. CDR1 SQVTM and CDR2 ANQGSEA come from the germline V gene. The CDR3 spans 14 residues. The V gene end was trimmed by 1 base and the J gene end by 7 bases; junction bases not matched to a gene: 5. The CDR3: CSVEGGRAVNEQFF. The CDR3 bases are TGCAGCGTTGAAGGCGGGAGGGCAGTTAATGAGCAGTTCTTC.

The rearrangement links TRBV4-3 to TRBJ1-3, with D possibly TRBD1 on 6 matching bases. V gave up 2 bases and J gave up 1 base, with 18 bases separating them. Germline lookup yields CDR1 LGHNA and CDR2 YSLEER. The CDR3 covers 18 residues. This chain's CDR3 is CASSQQWTVSGSGNTIYF. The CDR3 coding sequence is TGCGCCAGCAGCCAACAATGGACAGTTTCTGGTTCTGGAAACACCATATATTTT.

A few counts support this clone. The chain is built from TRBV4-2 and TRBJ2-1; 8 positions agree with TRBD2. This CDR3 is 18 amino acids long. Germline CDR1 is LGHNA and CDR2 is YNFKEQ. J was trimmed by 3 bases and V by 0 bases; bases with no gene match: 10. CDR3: CASSQEPWSSGSYNEQFF. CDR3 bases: TGTGCCAGCAGCCAAGAACCTTGGTCGAGCGGGAGCTACAATGAGCAGTTCTTC.

The CDR3 region is CASWSGGPGTDTQYF. CDR3 sequence (DNA): TGCGCCAGCTGGAGCGGGGGACCAGGCACAGATACGCAGTATTTT. V gene TRBV23-1 combines with J gene TRBJ2-3, with TRBD2 matching 8 bases. TRBV23-1 is filed as an ORF, its function uncertain. V shed 8 bases, J shed 1 base, and the junction held 8 bases outside the gene matches. The CDR3 loop spans 15 amino acids.

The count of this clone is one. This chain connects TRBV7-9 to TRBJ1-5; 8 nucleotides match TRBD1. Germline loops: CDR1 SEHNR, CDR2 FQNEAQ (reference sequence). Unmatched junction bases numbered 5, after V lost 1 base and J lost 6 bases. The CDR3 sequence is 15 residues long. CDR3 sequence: CASSLVDREPQPQHF. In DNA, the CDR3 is TGTGCCAGCAGCTTAGTGGACAGGGAACCTCAGCCCCAGCATTTT.

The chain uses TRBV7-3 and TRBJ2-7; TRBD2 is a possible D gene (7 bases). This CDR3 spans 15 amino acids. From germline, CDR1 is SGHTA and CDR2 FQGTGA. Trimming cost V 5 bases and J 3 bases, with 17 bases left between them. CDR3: CASSPGRGRGYEQYF. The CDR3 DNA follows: TGTGCCAGCAGCCCAGGGAGGGGCAGGGGCTACGAGCAGTACTTC.

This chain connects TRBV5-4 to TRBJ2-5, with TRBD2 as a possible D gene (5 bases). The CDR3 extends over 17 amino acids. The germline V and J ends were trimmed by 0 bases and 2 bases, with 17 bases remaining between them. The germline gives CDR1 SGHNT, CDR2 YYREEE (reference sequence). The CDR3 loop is CASSLEFVTRGQETQYF. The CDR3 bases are TGTGCCAGCAGCTTGGAATTTGTGACCAGAGGGCAAGAGACCCAGTACTTC.

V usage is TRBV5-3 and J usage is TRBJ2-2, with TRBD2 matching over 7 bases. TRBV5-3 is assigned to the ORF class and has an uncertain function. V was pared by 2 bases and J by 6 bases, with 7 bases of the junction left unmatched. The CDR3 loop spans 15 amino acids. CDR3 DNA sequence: TGTGCCAGAAGCTTATCGAGACTAGCCCCCGGGGAGCTGTTTTTT. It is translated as CARSLSRLAPGELFF.

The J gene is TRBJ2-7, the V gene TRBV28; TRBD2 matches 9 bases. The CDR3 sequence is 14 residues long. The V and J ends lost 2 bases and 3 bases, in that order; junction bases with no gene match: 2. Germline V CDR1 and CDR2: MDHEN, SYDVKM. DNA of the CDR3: TGTGCCAGCAGTTTAGGGACTAGCTTCTACGAGCAGTACTTC. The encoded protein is CASSLGTSFYEQYF.

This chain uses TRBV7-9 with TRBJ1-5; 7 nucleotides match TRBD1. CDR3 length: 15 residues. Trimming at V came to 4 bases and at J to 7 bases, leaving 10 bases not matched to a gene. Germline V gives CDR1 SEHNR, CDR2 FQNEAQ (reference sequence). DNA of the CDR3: TGTGCCAGCAGCTCAAATCGGGACAGTCCGCAGCCCCAGCATTTT. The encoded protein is CASSSNRDSPQPQHF.

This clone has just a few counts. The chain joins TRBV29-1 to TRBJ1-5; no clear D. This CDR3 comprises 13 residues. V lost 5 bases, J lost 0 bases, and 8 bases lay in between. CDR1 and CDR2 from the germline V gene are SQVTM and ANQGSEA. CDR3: CSVRGDSNQPQHF. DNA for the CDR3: TGCAGCGTTCGCGGGGATAGCAATCAGCCCCAGCATTTT.

The CDR3: CASSQDRGGPGANVLTF. The CDR3 DNA reads TGTGCCAGCAGCCAAGATAGGGGGGGACCTGGGGCCAACGTCCTGACTTTC. The chain recombines TRBV4-2 with TRBJ2-6; a possible D gene is TRBD2 (7 bases). Germline CDR1 reads LGHNA; CDR2 reads YNFKEQ. V dropped 0 bases and J dropped 2 bases, with 11 bases sitting between them. This CDR3 contains 17 residues.

The chain's CDR3 is CASSLTEPLSGTQYF. CDR3 bases: TGTGCCAGCAGTTTGACAGAGCCTCTATCGGGTACGCAGTATTTT. This sequence joins TRBV2 and TRBJ2-3; the D gene is possibly TRBD1 (5 bases). This CDR3 is 15 amino acids long. Germline CDR1 and CDR2: SNHLY and FYNNEI. The germline V and J ends were trimmed by 5 bases and 8 bases, with 20 bases remaining between them.